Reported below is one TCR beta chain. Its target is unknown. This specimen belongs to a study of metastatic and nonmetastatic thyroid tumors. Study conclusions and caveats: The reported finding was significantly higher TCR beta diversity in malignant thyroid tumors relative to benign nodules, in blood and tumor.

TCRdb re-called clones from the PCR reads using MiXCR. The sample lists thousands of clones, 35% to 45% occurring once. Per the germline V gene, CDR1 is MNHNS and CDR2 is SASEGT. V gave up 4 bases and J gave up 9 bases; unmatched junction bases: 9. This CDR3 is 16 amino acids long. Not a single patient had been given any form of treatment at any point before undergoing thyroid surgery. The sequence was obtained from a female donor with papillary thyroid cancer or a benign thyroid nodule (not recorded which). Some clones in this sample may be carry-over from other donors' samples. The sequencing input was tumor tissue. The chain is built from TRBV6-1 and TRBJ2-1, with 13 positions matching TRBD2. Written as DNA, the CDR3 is TGTGCCAGCAGTGCAACGACTAGCGGGAGGTTGAGTGAGCAGTTCTTC. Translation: CASSATTSGRLSEQFF.